The present TCR beta chain was sequenced within a study of blood T cell repertoires in COVID-19. Study overall: Acute and convalescent COVID-19 specimens originated in the United States, Italy and Spain.

CDR1 is SGHDT, CDR2 YYEEEE, per germline. The CDR3 spans 16 residues. V dropped 0 bases and J dropped 2 bases, with 14 bases sitting between them. The protocol was immunoSEQ multiplex PCR, while the TCRdb copy is restricted to in-frame clones and leaves out a portion. In the table there are 150,000 to 200,000 clones, more than 75% of which are singletons. This TCR was sampled from a woman between 50 and 59 years old who had recovered from COVID-19. Source material: PBMCs or T cells enriched from blood (not recorded which). J is TRBJ1-1 and V is TRBV5-6; possible D gene TRBD1, 6 bases. The DNA for the CDR3 is TGTGCCAGCAGCTTGGGGGCAGGGGTTTTAAACACTGAAGCTTTCTTT. Amino acids: CASSLGAGVLNTEAFF.